This T cell receptor beta chain was recovered during a study of blood T cell repertoires in COVID-19. About the study: Acute and convalescent COVID-19 samples came from the United States, Italy and Spain.

In the original workflow: Amplifying reference gene primers gave estimates of nucleated cell counts. The method was immunoSEQ multiplex PCR; TCRdb's version includes in-frame clones alone and lacks a portion of them. V, J and clone size are taken as reported in that table, and D and trimming were inferred from the DNA itself. This table has about 220,000 clones, more than 65% appearing once. The CDR3 runs 16 residues. The V end lost 5 bases, the J end lost 2 bases, and 19 bases lay between the germline ends. Germline CDR1 and CDR2: SGHTA and FQGNSA. V gene TRBV7-2 combines with J gene TRBJ2-7; no definite D call. This TCR was recovered from a man over 45 with active or convalescent COVID-19. Sequencing was done on a sample of peripheral blood. Here the CDR3 reads CASSTTMSSFAYEQYF. As DNA, the CDR3 is TGTGCCAGCAGCACCACCATGTCTAGTTTCGCCTACGAGCAGTACTTC.